The 8 T cell receptor beta chains reported below all come from one sample, sequenced in a study of blood T cells in healthy people across ages. A sample-barcoded 5' primer and a J-beta primer mix were used in a second PCR of roughly 7 to 11 cycles. TCRdb recomputed calls from the 5' RACE reads with MiXCR, one row per CDR3 protein. Among 850,000 to 1,300,000 distinct CDR3 sequences listed, under 55% were seen once. The sample was blood. Source of these receptors: a woman aged 55-75 years in good health.

The chain is built from TRBV6-2 or TRBV6-3 and TRBJ2-1; D is undetermined. The closer fit of TRBJ2-7 to the DNA end suggests the J call may be wrong. CDR3 size: 16 residues. Germline V CDR1 and CDR2: MNHEY, SVGEGT. The CDR3 DNA reads as TGTGCCAGCAGTTACCCCTGGAGCCGCTCCTACAATGAGCAGTACTTC. Protein sequence: CASSYPWSRSYNEQYF.

For this clonotype: The junction and the germline gene differ at one end; a read error may be behind it. In DNA, the CDR3 is TGCGCCAGTAGCTTAAACAGGGGCACGAACACTGAAGCTTTCTTT. Translated: CASSLNRGTNTEAFF. The rearrangement uses TRBV5-1 and TRBJ1-1, with 7 bases that match TRBD1. CDR1 SGHRS and CDR2 YFSETQ come from the germline V gene. The CDR3 runs 15 residues.

The chain carries TRBV6-4 and TRBJ1-6, with 8 bases fitting TRBD1. Germline CDR1 reads MRHNA; CDR2 reads SNTAGT. The CDR3 is made up of 13 amino acids. V lost 3 bases to trimming and J lost 11 bases; unmatched junction nucleotides: 3. CDR3 bases: TGTGCCAGCAGTGAAGACAGGGGTACACCCCTCCACTTT. It codes for CASSEDRGTPLHF.

This clonotype was counted a few times. The V call is TRBV28, the J call TRBJ2-7; tentatively, D is TRBD2 (5 bases). V was cut by 5 bases and J by 3 bases, with 11 bases left in between. The length of the CDR3 is 13 residues. CDR1 and CDR2 from the germline V gene are MDHEN and SYDVKM. The CDR3 DNA reads TGTGCCAGCAGTACCGGGAAACTCTACGAGCAGTACTTC. This sequence encodes CASSTGKLYEQYF.

Notes on this clonotype: It may be a read error: a sequence one base away is much more abundant. This chain joins TRBV10-3 and TRBJ2-7; D is unclear. V lost 3 bases and J lost 2, with 8 bases in between. Germline V gene lookup returns CDR1 ENHRY and CDR2 SYGVKD. This CDR3 contains 13 residues. CDR3 residues: CAISDRLPYEQYF. CDR3 nucleotides: TGTGCCATCAGTGACAGGTTGCCCTACGAGCAGTACTTC.

V is TRBV18 and J is TRBJ2-7, with 7 positions matching TRBD1. CDR3 length: 15 residues. With V trimmed by 7 bases and J by 3 bases, 12 bases remained unmatched. Germline V gene sequence: CDR1 KGHSH, CDR2 LQKENI. This CDR3 is CASLMTPGQSYEQYF. CDR3 nucleotide sequence: TGTGCCAGCTTAATGACCCCGGGACAGAGCTACGAGCAGTACTTC.

This clonotype showed up just a few times. This chain joins TRBV11-2 and TRBJ2-7; D might be TRBD1 (5 bases). Germline V gene sequence: CDR1 SGHAT, CDR2 FQNNGV. The CDR3 is 14 amino acids. Trimming removed 3 bases from V and 2 bases from J, with 11 bases in between. CDR3 sequence reads: CASSFDRSTYEQYF. Written as DNA, the CDR3 is TGTGCCAGCAGCTTCGACAGAAGCACCTACGAGCAGTACTTC.

The chain is built from TRBV2 and TRBJ2-4, with 7 bases lining up with TRBD1. The DNA end is a closer match to TRBJ2-5, so the J assignment may be wrong. Germline V lookup: CDR1 SNHLY, CDR2 FYNNEI. CDR3 length: 15 amino acids. CDR3 sequence (DNA): TGTGCCAGCAGCAACCTACCGGGACAGCAAGAGACCCAGTACTTC. Translation gives CASSNLPGQQETQYF.